The 32 T cell receptor beta chains below all came from one sample that was sequenced in a study of cytomegalovirus exposure and HLA in healthy donors. The method was immunoSEQ multiplex PCR; TCRdb's version includes in-frame clones alone and lacks a portion of them. The table includes over 150,000 clones, 85% detected once. The sample taken for sequencing was PBMCs. The receptors derive from a man in his late teens or twenties in good health and CMV-seropositive.

CDR3 amino acids: CSVPGQGVTQYF. DNA of the CDR3: TGCAGCGTACCCGGACAGGGTGTGACCCAGTACTTC. The chain carries TRBV29-1 and TRBJ2-5, with TRBD1 matching 8 bases. The CDR3 covers 12 residues. Unmatched junction bases numbered 7, after V lost 6 bases and J lost 7 bases. Germline-derived CDR1 and CDR2 are SQVTM and ANQGSEA.

The J gene is TRBJ2-1, the V gene TRBV30; TRBD2 matches at 8 bases. J lost 0 bases, V lost 2 bases, and 6 bases had no gene match. CDR1 and CDR2 (germline): GTSNPN, SVGIG (reference sequence). The CDR3 is 16 residues long. As DNA, the CDR3 is TGTGCCTGGAGTCTTCCCACTAGCGGCTCCTACAATGAGCAGTTCTTC. This gives the protein CAWSLPTSGSYNEQFF.

The chain recombines TRBV6-5 with TRBJ1-2; 7 nucleotides match TRBD1. This CDR3 region has 14 residues. Trimming cost V 6 bases and J 4 bases; bases outside gene matches: 8. The germline CDR1 and CDR2 sequences are MNHEY and SVGAGI. Written as DNA, the CDR3 is TGTGCCAGCAGCCGACAGGGCGGAATCTATGGCTACACCTTC. Translating gives CASSRQGGIYGYTF.

The chain employs TRBV28 and TRBJ1-1; no clear D. Per germline, CDR1 MDHEN and CDR2 SYDVKM. CDR3 size: 14 residues. V lost 3 bases to trimming and J lost 4 bases, with 12 bases between them. CDR3 coding DNA: TGTGCCAGCAGTTTTGGGAGGGTCGCCACTGAAGCTTTCTTT. Translating gives CASSFGRVATEAFF.

Written as DNA, the CDR3 is TGTGCCAGCACCCTTCAACAGGGGGGGAAAGCTTTCTTT. This gives the protein CASTLQQGGKAFF. The chain has TRBV6-5 and TRBJ1-1, with 8 bases that match TRBD1. V gave up 7 bases and J gave up 9 bases; unmatched junction bases: 10. The length of the CDR3 is 13 residues. The germline gives CDR1 MNHEY, CDR2 SVGAGI.

The V gene is TRBV30, the J gene TRBJ1-2; D is uncertain. Germline CDR1 reads GTSNPN; CDR2 reads SVGIG (reference sequence). With 0 bases removed from V and 6 bases from J, the gap between germline ends came to 8 bases. This CDR3 spans 12 amino acids. CDR3 loop: CAWSVLGDGYTF. The CDR3 DNA is TGTGCCTGGAGTGTACTCGGGGATGGCTACACCTTC.

This chain connects TRBV14 to TRBJ2-1; TRBD2 might be the D (6 bases). V gave up 8 bases and J gave up 8 bases, with 16 bases separating them. This CDR3 is 13 amino acids long. Per the germline V gene, CDR1 is SGHDN and CDR2 is FVKESK. The CDR3 sequence: CASRGVAWDEQFF. In DNA form, the CDR3 reads TGTGCCAGCCGCGGGGTAGCCTGGGATGAGCAGTTCTTC. Full variable domain (rest looked up from reference TRBV14 and TRBJ2-1): EAGVTQFPSHSVIEKGQTVTLRCDPISGHDNLYWYRRVMGKEIKFLLHFVKESKQDESGMPNNRFLAERTGGTYSTLKVQPAELEDSGVYFCASRGVAWDEQFFGPGTRLTVL.

The rearrangement joins TRBV27 to TRBJ2-7; D may be TRBD2 (5 bases). The V gene's germline CDR1 is MNHEY and CDR2 SMNVEV (reference sequence). Trimming removed 2 bases at V and 3 bases at J, with 8 bases between. The CDR3 loop spans 13 amino acids. In DNA, the CDR3 is TGTGCCAGCAGTTTAGAGGGCGGCTACGAGCAGTACTTC. It is translated as CASSLEGGYEQYF.

This chain uses TRBV30 with TRBJ2-2; a possible D gene is TRBD2 (6 bases). Deletions cut 2 bases from V and 4 bases from J, with 14 bases between. Germline loops: CDR1 GTSNPN, CDR2 SVGIG (reference sequence). The CDR3 loop spans 15 amino acids. The DNA of the CDR3 is TGTGCCTGGAGTCGGGGGTTTCTCTCCACCGGGGAGCTGTTTTTT. Encoded protein: CAWSRGFLSTGELFF.

This chain connects TRBV5-6 to TRBJ1-2; 8 nucleotides match TRBD1. This CDR3 is 15 amino acids long. With 2 bases clipped from V and 3 bases from J, the junction kept 6 bases outside the gene matches. Germline V gene lookup returns CDR1 SGHDT and CDR2 YYEEEE. The CDR3 DNA reads as TGTGCCAGCAGCTTCCGGGACAGGCGACACTATGGCTACACCTTC. It encodes CASSFRDRRHYGYTF.

This clone has only one observation. Sequence at one end of the junction differs from germline and may be a read error. This sequence joins TRBV2 and TRBJ2-5; possible D gene TRBD2, 6 bases. The CDR3 contains 11 residues. Per germline, CDR1 SNHLY and CDR2 FYNNEI. CDR3 amino acids: CASKESLAYHF. CDR3 in DNA: TGTGCCAGCAAAGAGTCGCTAGCGTACCACTTC.

This clone occurred once. The CDR3 DNA is TGTGCCAGCAGCCTCAGGGGGGATAGCAATCAGCCCCAGCATTTT. It translates to CASSLRGDSNQPQHF. V is TRBV5-8 and J is TRBJ1-5; 7 positions match TRBD1. The germline V gene has CDR1 SGHTS and CDR2 YDEGEE. The CDR3 sequence is 15 residues long. V dropped 4 bases and J dropped 0; count of bases not matched to a gene: 4.

J is TRBJ1-1 and V is TRBV6-5; 7 positions match TRBD1. V trimming: 8 bases; J trimming: 5 bases; junction bases outside the gene matches: 11. Germline assignment: CDR1 MNHEY and CDR2 SVGAGI. The CDR3 totals 14 residues. This CDR3 is CASWTDRWETEAFF. The DNA for the CDR3 is TGTGCCAGCTGGACGGACAGGTGGGAAACTGAAGCTTTCTTT.

Here the CDR3 reads CASSLVGRGGYTF. The CDR3 nucleotides read TGTGCCAGCAGTTTAGTGGGTCGGGGTGGCTACACCTTC. V and J are TRBV28 and TRBJ1-2; D is uncertain. This CDR3 has 13 amino acids. Germline lookup yields CDR1 MDHEN and CDR2 SYDVKM. V lost 2 bases, J lost 7 bases, and 11 bases lay in between.

The chain couples TRBV7-3 to TRBJ1-1; D not certain. Trimming took 5 bases from V and 0 from J, leaving 7 bases between them. This CDR3 contains 13 residues. Per germline, CDR1 SGHTA and CDR2 FQGTGA. The CDR3 sequence is CASSATVNTEAFF. The CDR3 bases are TGTGCCAGCAGCGCAACAGTGAACACTGAAGCTTTCTTT.

The count of this clone is one. V and J are TRBV6-4 and TRBJ1-1, with TRBD1 as a possible D gene (6 bases). Germline V gene lookup returns CDR1 MRHNA and CDR2 SNTAGT. The germline V and J ends were trimmed by 4 bases and 6 bases, with 12 bases remaining between them. The CDR3 consists of 13 residues. Written as DNA, the CDR3 is TGTGCCAGCAGTGTAGGGGGGGGCGCTGAAGCTTTCTTT. Translating gives CASSVGGGAEAFF.

The chain combines TRBV6-5 with TRBJ1-3; 8 bases fit TRBD1. The CDR3 sequence is 15 residues long. Per the germline V gene, CDR1 is MNHEY and CDR2 is SVGAGI. The V and J ends lost 6 bases and 0 bases, in that order; junction bases with no gene match: 4. CDR3 protein: CASRPGGRSGNTIYF. DNA of the CDR3: TGTGCCAGCAGACCAGGGGGCCGCTCTGGAAACACCATATATTTT.

This clone was detected only once. This rearrangement joins TRBV5-6 to TRBJ2-2; 8 bases match TRBD1. V was clipped by 7 bases and J by 3 bases; unmatched bases: 5. Per the germline V gene, CDR1 is SGHDT and CDR2 is YYEEEE. CDR3 length: 14 residues. As DNA, the CDR3 is TGTGCCAGCCTAGGGACAGGCTACACCGGGGAGCTGTTTTTT. Its protein is CASLGTGYTGELFF.

V usage is TRBV7-8 and J usage is TRBJ1-1, with 8 bases aligning to TRBD1. Trimming cost V 1 base and J 5 bases; bases outside gene matches: 6. The CDR3 covers 15 residues. The V gene's germline CDR1 is SGHVS and CDR2 FQNEAQ. The CDR3 sequence: CASSLGPDRETEAFF. The CDR3 DNA reads as TGTGCCAGCAGCTTAGGCCCGGACAGGGAAACTGAAGCTTTCTTT.

This clone occurred a few times. The chain joins TRBV5-1 to TRBJ1-1, with TRBD1 matching over 7 bases. The V gene's germline CDR1 is SGHRS and CDR2 YFSETQ. J gave up 0 bases and V 4 bases, and 0 bases lay outside the gene matches. This CDR3 contains 13 residues. This CDR3 is CASSGQVNTEAFF. The CDR3 region has the DNA TGCGCCAGCAGCGGACAGGTGAACACTGAAGCTTTCTTT.

V usage is TRBV11-2 and J usage is TRBJ1-2; tentatively, D is TRBD1 (5 bases). Trimming cost V 4 bases and J 3 bases, with 15 bases left between them. The CDR3 runs to 15 residues. In germline, CDR1 is SGHAT, CDR2 FQNNGV. The CDR3 coding sequence is TGTGCCAGCAGCTCGGGGGAGGGGAGCTACTATGGCTACACCTTC. Translated, it gives CASSSGEGSYYGYTF.

There are a few counts of this clone. The chain links TRBV2 to TRBJ1-2; D gene ambiguous. Germline V gives CDR1 SNHLY, CDR2 FYNNEI. The CDR3 is made up of 11 amino acids. V lost 11 bases and J lost 6, with 13 bases in between. The CDR3 DNA is TGTGCCGGGCCTTTTGCGCATGGCTACACCTTC. It codes for CAGPFAHGYTF.

J is TRBJ1-3 and V is TRBV5-1, with unresolved D. The CDR3 has 14 residues. Germline V gene lookup returns CDR1 SGHRS and CDR2 YFSETQ. V was trimmed by 0 bases and J by 3 bases, leaving 7 bases between them. CDR3 sequence (DNA): TGCGCCAGCAGCTTGGGGAGTGATGGAAACACCATATATTTT. Amino acids: CASSLGSDGNTIYF.

This chain joins TRBV5-1 and TRBJ2-1; D possibly corresponds to TRBD2 (7 bases). Germline CDR1 reads SGHRS; CDR2 reads YFSETQ. This CDR3 comprises 17 residues. Trimming took 1 base from V and 2 from J, leaving 16 bases between them. CDR3 in amino acids: CASSLWGGGGPYNEQFF. In DNA, the CDR3 is TGCGCCAGCAGCTTGTGGGGAGGGGGAGGGCCCTACAATGAGCAGTTCTTC. The whole variable domain, remainder taken from reference TRBV5-1 and TRBJ2-1, is KAGVTQTPRYLIKTRGQQVTLSCSPISGHRSVSWYQQTPGQGLQFLFEYFSETQRNKGNFPGRFSGRQFSNSRSEMNVSTLELGDSALYLCASSLWGGGGPYNEQFFGPGTRLTVL.

V gene TRBV6-1 combines with J gene TRBJ2-7; D is possibly TRBD2 (7 bases). Germline assignment: CDR1 MNHNS and CDR2 SASEGT. CDR3 size: 15 residues. V shed 5 bases and J shed 4 bases, with 18 bases lying between them. CDR3 DNA: TGTGCCAGCAGTCGTAGGGGGGGGAAACGTTACGAGCAGTACTTC. This encodes CASSRRGGKRYEQYF.

The chain recombines TRBV2 with TRBJ2-2; 12 bases match TRBD2. This CDR3 region has 15 residues. Looked up from germline, CDR1 is SNHLY and CDR2 is FYNNEI. Trimming cost V 6 bases and J 5 bases; bases outside gene matches: 4. CDR3 region: CASRLAGGGTGELFF. The DNA of the CDR3 is TGTGCCAGCAGACTAGCGGGAGGAGGAACCGGGGAGCTGTTTTTT.

The chain links TRBV19 to TRBJ2-7; 10 nucleotides align to TRBD2. J was trimmed by 2 bases and V by 0 bases; bases with no gene match: 10. This CDR3 has 18 residues. CDR1 LNHDA and CDR2 SQIVND come from the germline V gene (reference sequence). CDR3 nucleotides: TGTGCCAGTAGTATAGATTTTCCTAGCGGGGGCGCGACCTACGAGCAGTACTTC. As protein: CASSIDFPSGGATYEQYF. Full variable domain (outside the CDR3, taken from reference TRBV19 and TRBJ2-7): DGGITQSPKYLFRKEGQNVTLSCEQNLNHDAMYWYRQDPGQGLRLIYYSQIVNDFQKGDIAEGYSVSREKKESFPLTVTSAQKNPTAFYLCASSIDFPSGGATYEQYFGPGTRLTVT.

The chain recombines TRBV7-3 with TRBJ2-5; 7 bases are a match to TRBD1. V lost 5 bases, J lost 4 bases, and 4 bases stayed unmatched. Germline V gene sequence: CDR1 SGHTA, CDR2 FQGTGA. This CDR3 contains 13 residues. CDR3 sequence reads: CASSRRQGETQYF. CDR3 DNA sequence: TGTGCCAGCAGCCGCAGACAGGGAGAGACCCAGTACTTC.

This chain uses TRBV25-1 with TRBJ1-1; a possible D gene is TRBD1 (6 bases). This CDR3 spans 16 amino acids. The V end lost 3 bases, the J end lost 0 bases, and 14 bases lay between the germline ends. Looked up from germline, CDR1 is MGHDK and CDR2 is SYGVNS. CDR3 region: CASSDSGGPMNTEAFF. For the CDR3, the DNA is TGTGCCAGCAGTGACTCGGGGGGGCCCATGAACACTGAAGCTTTCTTT.

The chain recombines TRBV5-1 with TRBJ1-1; 8 bases line up with TRBD1. After removal of 4 bases from V and 1 base from J, the junction contained 12 bases not matched to a gene. The CDR3 consists of 17 residues. Germline CDR1 SGHRS, CDR2 YFSETQ. CDR3 DNA: TGCGCCAGCAGCCTTTCCCCAGGGGGCGCGAGGAACACTGAAGCTTTCTTT. Translation: CASSLSPGGARNTEAFF.

This chain uses TRBV9 with TRBJ2-7, with 9 bases identical to TRBD2. The CDR3 runs 16 residues. V was pared by 5 bases and J by 6 bases, with 15 bases of the junction left unmatched. The germline CDR1 and CDR2 sequences are SGDLS and YYNGEE. In DNA form, the CDR3 reads TGTGCCAGCAGTTCAGGGGTGGTAAGCGGGAGGAGCGAGCAGTACTTC. Translated: CASSSGVVSGRSEQYF.

A few counts support this clone. This chain joins TRBV11-2 and TRBJ1-3, with D unclear. The CDR3 runs to 15 residues. CDR1 and CDR2 (germline): SGHAT, FQNNGV. V dropped 5 bases and J dropped 2 bases, with 13 bases sitting between them. This CDR3 reads CASSGPGGTGNTIYF. CDR3 DNA: TGTGCCAGCAGCGGCCCAGGTGGAACTGGAAACACCATATATTTT. Filled out from reference TRBV11-2 and TRBJ1-3, the complete variable domain reads EAGVAQSPRYKIIEKRQSVAFWCNPISGHATLYWYQQILGQGPKLLIQFQNNGVVDDSQLPKDRFSAERLKGVDSTLKIQPAKLEDSAVYLCASSGPGGTGNTIYFGEGSWLTVV.